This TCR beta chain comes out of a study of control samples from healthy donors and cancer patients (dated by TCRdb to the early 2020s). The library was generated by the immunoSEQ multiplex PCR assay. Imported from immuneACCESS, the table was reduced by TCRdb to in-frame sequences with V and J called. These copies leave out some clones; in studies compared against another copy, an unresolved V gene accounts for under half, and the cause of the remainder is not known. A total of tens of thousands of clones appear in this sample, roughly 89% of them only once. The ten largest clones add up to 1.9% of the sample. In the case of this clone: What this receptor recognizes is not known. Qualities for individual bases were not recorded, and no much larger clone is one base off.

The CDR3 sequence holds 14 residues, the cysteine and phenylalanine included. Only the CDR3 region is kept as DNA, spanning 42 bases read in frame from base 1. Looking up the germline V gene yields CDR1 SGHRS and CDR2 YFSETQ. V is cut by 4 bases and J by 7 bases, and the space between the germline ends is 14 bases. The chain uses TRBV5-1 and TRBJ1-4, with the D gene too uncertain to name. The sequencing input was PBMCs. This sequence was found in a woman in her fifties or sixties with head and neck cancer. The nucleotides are TGCGCCAGCAGCCCCGAGGGTAGAGGTGAAAAACTGTTTTTT. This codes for CASSPEGRGEKLFF.